What follows are 2 T cell receptor beta chains derived from one specimen sequenced in a study of CXCR3-negative and CXCR3-positive naive CD8 T cells. TRB cDNA was prepared as libraries by UMI-labeled 5' RACE. TCRdb re-called the 5' RACE reads; one entry per CDR3 protein, DNA not given. This table holds approximately 62,000 distinct CDR3 sequences. The sequencing input was naive CXCR3- CD8+ T cells from blood. Subset meaning: CD45RO-CCR7+CD27+CD95- naive CD8+ T cells lacking CXCR3 (TNR3-). The source of these receptors is a human donor in good health. Some clones in this sample may be carry-over from other donors' samples.

This rearrangement joins TRBV15 to TRBJ2-4; TCRdb returns TRBD1, unconfirmable since there is no DNA. The germline gives CDR1 LNHNV, CDR2 YYDKDF (reference sequence). This CDR3 spans 16 amino acids. This CDR3 is CATSGRQGLVQNIQYF.

The chain couples TRBV29-1 to TRBJ1-1; the TRBD1 assignment by TCRdb is unverifiable without DNA. The length of the CDR3 is 14 residues. CDR1 is SQVTM and CDR2 is ANQGSEA in the germline V gene. The CDR3 sequence: CSVPGAGTNTEAFF.